The 13 T cell receptor beta chains in this list originate from one sample, sequenced in a study of blood T cell repertoires in COVID-19. Profiling relied on immunoSEQ multiplex PCR, and the TCRdb table lists in-frame clones only, not all of them. The sample carries more than 80,000 clones, more than 60% recorded once. Sequenced sample: peripheral blood. These receptors originate from a woman of 80 years or more with active or convalescent COVID-19.

The CDR3 nucleotides read TGTGCCTGGAGTTCTACAGGGGTATCCCAAAAACTGTTTTTT. It yields the protein CAWSSTGVSQKLFF. The chain couples TRBV30 to TRBJ1-4; 7 positions match TRBD1. Germline V CDR1 and CDR2: GTSNPN, SVGIG (reference sequence). CDR3 length: 14 amino acids. The ends lost 2 bases at V and 9 bases at J; junction bases unmatched: 9.

The chain links TRBV6-5 to TRBJ2-1; D may be TRBD2 (5 bases). CDR1 is MNHEY, CDR2 SVGAGI, per germline. The CDR3 has 13 amino acids. V lost 4 bases, J lost 9 bases, and 13 bases lay in between. The CDR3 region is CASSFSTRSEQFF. The CDR3 DNA sequence: TGTGCCAGCAGTTTTTCAACTAGATCTGAGCAGTTCTTC.

The CDR3 DNA follows: TGTGCTAGTGGTTTGGGAGGTCTTCAGCCCCAGCATTTT. It translates to CASGLGGLQPQHF. The chain carries TRBV12-5 and TRBJ1-5; the D is unclear. Germline CDR1 and CDR2: LGHNT and FRNRAP. Trimming left V 1 base short and J 6 bases short, with 7 bases between. The CDR3 has 13 amino acids. The full variable domain, its missing parts supplied by reference TRBV12-5 and TRBJ1-5, is DARVTQTPRHKVTEMGQEVTMRCQPILGHNTVFWYRQTMMQGLELLAYFRNRAPLDDSGMPKDRFSAEMPDATLATLKIQPSEPRDSAVYFCASGLGGLQPQHFGDGTRLSIL.

The chain combines TRBV30 with TRBJ1-5, with 12 nucleotides matching TRBD1. V was clipped by 0 bases and J by 8 bases; unmatched bases: 11. The CDR3 contains 17 residues. Germline CDR1 GTSNPN, CDR2 SVGIG (reference sequence). CDR3 amino acids: CAWSVGVGQGASEPQHF. The CDR3, as DNA: TGTGCCTGGAGTGTAGGTGTGGGACAGGGGGCGTCTGAGCCCCAGCATTTT.

CDR3 sequence reads: CASSSTGLGGYTF. Written as DNA, the CDR3 is TGTGCCAGTAGTTCAACAGGGTTGGGTGGCTACACCTTC. The chain joins TRBV19 to TRBJ1-2; TRBD1 might be the D (6 bases). The CDR3 loop spans 13 amino acids. Trimming stripped 5 bases from V and 7 bases from J, with 14 bases between. Germline V gene data show CDR1 as LNHDA and CDR2 as SQIVND (reference sequence).

This chain uses TRBV7-8 with TRBJ1-1; TRBD1 matches at 7 bases. This CDR3 spans 14 amino acids. CDR1 is SGHVS and CDR2 is FQNEAQ in the germline V gene. V was pared by 0 bases and J by 6 bases, with 4 bases of the junction left unmatched. CDR3 sequence (DNA): TGTGCCAGCAGCTTAGCGTTAGGGACAGCTGAAGCTTTCTTT. Translating it yields CASSLALGTAEAFF.

This chain uses TRBV19 with TRBJ1-4, with a tentative D call TRBD1 (5 bases). Trimming removed 7 bases from V and 3 bases from J, with 15 bases in between. The CDR3 runs 15 residues. Germline V gives CDR1 LNHDA, CDR2 SQIVND (reference sequence). CDR3 residues: CASKPRGAPNEKLFF. The DNA for the CDR3 is TGTGCCAGTAAGCCTAGGGGCGCACCTAATGAAAAACTGTTTTTT.

The chain links TRBV18 to TRBJ2-7; TRBD2 matches 12 bases. V was pared by 2 bases and J by 3 bases, with 5 bases of the junction left unmatched. The CDR3 spans 16 residues. Germline assignment: CDR1 KGHSH and CDR2 LQKENI. The CDR3 region is CASSPVPTSGGYEQYF. As DNA, the CDR3 is TGTGCCAGCTCACCAGTCCCGACTAGCGGGGGCTACGAGCAGTACTTC.

V gene TRBV27 combines with J gene TRBJ1-6; D might be TRBD1 (5 bases). The CDR3 extends over 16 amino acids. Germline CDR1 and CDR2: MNHEY and SMNVEV (reference sequence). V was clipped by 7 bases and J by 6 bases, with 19 bases between them. The CDR3 spells CASNSRVPLSNSPLHF. The CDR3, as DNA: TGTGCCAGCAATTCCAGGGTCCCCCTATCTAATTCACCCCTCCACTTT.

V and J are TRBV9 and TRBJ2-2; D possibly corresponds to TRBD1 (6 bases). Trimming stripped 4 bases from V and 0 bases from J, with 13 bases between. The CDR3 is made up of 16 amino acids. CDR1 is SGDLS, CDR2 YYNGEE, per germline. The CDR3 protein is CASSPWDNSNTGELFF. CDR3 DNA: TGTGCCAGCAGCCCTTGGGACAATTCGAACACCGGGGAGCTGTTTTTT. Variable domain in full (rest from reference TRBV9 and TRBJ2-2): DSGVTQTPKHLITATGQRVTLRCSPRSGDLSVYWYQQSLDQGLQFLIQYYNGEERAKGNILERFSAQQFPDLHSELNLSSLELGDSALYFCASSPWDNSNTGELFFGEGSRLTVL.

The gene calls are TRBV5-1 and TRBJ1-1; TRBD1 might be the D (5 bases). Germline CDR1 reads SGHRS; CDR2 reads YFSETQ. Trimming left V 4 bases short and J 3 bases short, with 10 bases between. The CDR3 runs 13 residues. CDR3 coding DNA: TGCGCCAGCAGCAAACGACAGTACACTGAAGCTTTCTTT. Its translation is CASSKRQYTEAFF.

Many counts were recorded for this clone. V is TRBV2 and J is TRBJ2-3; 10 nucleotides line up with TRBD1. Germline lookup yields CDR1 SNHLY and CDR2 FYNNEI. CDR3 length equals 15 residues. The J segment lost 2 bases and the V segment lost 5 bases, leaving 4 bases of the junction unmatched. DNA of the CDR3: TGTGCCAGCAGTCCTGGACAGGGGGTCACAGATACGCAGTATTTT. Its translation: CASSPGQGVTDTQYF.

In regard to this clone: Mismatch with germline at one junction end may stem from a read error. The chain has TRBV5-1 and TRBJ1-2; 8 nucleotides align to TRBD1. The CDR3 covers 13 residues. Germline CDR1 reads SGHRS; CDR2 reads YFSETQ. The DNA for the CDR3 is TGCGCCAGCAGTTTGGACAGGGTGAGAGGCTACACCTTC. Translated: CASSLDRVRGYTF.